This is a list of T cell receptor beta chains from one sample in a study of blood T cell repertoires in COVID-19. Clones were read by immunoSEQ multiplex PCR, and TCRdb kept only the in-frame ones, dropping some. The sample lists about 76,000 clones; 70% to 90% were seen once. Sequencing was done on a sample of peripheral blood. The receptor source for this set is a man under 40 with acute or convalescent COVID-19. Both conserved end residues are part of each CDR3. A D gene is named only where the DNA matches it firmly. Part of the rows lack a size; the others show once, few, many or a class for expanded clones.

V gene,D gene,clone size,J gene,CDR3 DNA,CDR3 protein
TRBV5-5,.,.,TRBJ2-5,TGTGCCAGCAGCTTTGGACCCACGACAGGCCAAGAGACCCAGTACTTC,CASSFGPTTGQETQYF
TRBV5-4,TRBD2,.,TRBJ2-3,TGTGCCAGCAGCTCGGGACTAGCGGGAGCGGTAAAAGAGGTCGATACGCAGTATTTT,CASSSGLAGAVKEVDTQYF
TRBV3-1/TRBV3-2,TRBD2,.,TRBJ2-3,TGTGCCAGCAGCCGAAGACTAGCGGGCGCCCCAGATACGCAGTATTTT,CASSRRLAGAPDTQYF
TRBV6-5,TRBD1,few,TRBJ1-3,TGTGCCAGCAGTTGGGACAGTTCTGGAAACACCATATATTTT,CASSWDSSGNTIYF
TRBV12-3/TRBV12-4,.,once,TRBJ1-4,TGTGCCAGCAGTCGACAGATCAATGAAAAACTGTTTTTT,CASSRQINEKLFF
TRBV7-9,.,.,TRBJ2-2,TGTGCCAGCAGCTTCGTCTCCGGGGCCGGGGAGCTGTTTTTT,CASSFVSGAGELFF
TRBV6-5,.,.,TRBJ1-4,TGTGCCAGCAGTACAGGGTGGGAAAAACTGTTTTTT,CASSTGWEKLFF
TRBV18,.,.,TRBJ1-5,TGTGCCAGCTCACCCTCCCGACAGATAAATCAGCCCCAGCATTTT,CASSPSRQINQPQHF
TRBV5-8,.,.,TRBJ1-5,TGTGCCAGCAGCTTGGGGAGAAATCAGCCCCAGCATTTT,CASSLGRNQPQHF
TRBV19,.,.,TRBJ1-3,TGTGCCAGTAGTATCTCTGACAGCTCTGGAAACACCATATATTTT,CASSISDSSGNTIYF
TRBV18,.,few,TRBJ1-3,TGTGCCAGCTCAGAGACAAGCACAAACACCATATATTTT,CASSETSTNTIYF
TRBV2,TRBD1,.,TRBJ2-2,TGTGCCAGCAGTTACAACAGGGGGGCAGGGGAGCTGTTTTTT,CASSYNRGAGELFF
TRBV7-8,.,.,TRBJ1-2,TGTGCCAGCAGCCAACAGGGACGCTATGGCTACACCTTC,CASSQQGRYGYTF
TRBV7-2,TRBD1,few,TRBJ1-2,TGTGCCAGCAGCTTAGCGGGGGGACAGGTTAACTATGGCTACACCTTC,CASSLAGGQVNYGYTF
TRBV13,.,.,TRBJ1-6,TGTGCCAGCAGCCCCACCCGTGGGGGCAGATATAATTCACCCCTCCACTTT,CASSPTRGGRYNSPLHF
TRBV5-1,TRBD2,once,TRBJ2-1,TGCGCCAGCAGTATGGTAGCGGGGAACAATGAGCAGTTCTTC,CASSMVAGNNEQFF
TRBV28,.,.,TRBJ1-6,TGTGCCAGCAGTTCTGCAGTTCATAATTCACCCCTCCACTTT,CASSSAVHNSPLHF
TRBV5-1,TRBD1,.,TRBJ2-7,TGCGCCAGCAGACCCCCGCGGACAGGGTCCAGCGAGCAGTACTTC,CASRPPRTGSSEQYF
TRBV12-5,TRBD1,once,TRBJ1-3,TGTGCTAGTGGTCACGGACAGGGAGGGCCTGGAAACACCATATATTTT,CASGHGQGGPGNTIYF
TRBV12-3/TRBV12-4,.,.,TRBJ1-1,TGTGCCAGCAGTCTCACAGGATACACTGAAGCTTTCTTT,CASSLTGYTEAFF
TRBV9,TRBD2,.,TRBJ2-3,TGTGCCAGCAGCCTCGGGACTAGCGGGGCCACAGATACGCAGTATTTT,CASSLGTSGATDTQYF
TRBV21-1,.,.,TRBJ2-1,TGTGCCAGCAGCAAGTCCGGGACAGGGACTTCGGATGAGCAGTTCTTC,CASSKSGTGTSDEQFF
TRBV5-1,.,.,TRBJ2-3,TGCGCCAGCAGCTTGGAGACGGTTAGCGTAGCACTCACAGATACGCAGTATTTT,CASSLETVSVALTDTQYF
TRBV5-1,TRBD1,.,TRBJ1-1,TGCGCCAGCAGCTCTCCCGGACAGGGTGAAGCTTTCTTT,CASSSPGQGEAFF
TRBV19,TRBD1,.,TRBJ1-6,TGTGCCAGTAGTATACGACAGGGGGCCCATTCACCCCTCCACTTT,CASSIRQGAHSPLHF
TRBV4-1,.,.,TRBJ1-5,TGCGCCAGCAGCGAGACAAGTCTCGGCAATCAGCCCCAGCATTTT,CASSETSLGNQPQHF
TRBV9,TRBD1,medium-sized,TRBJ1-5,TGTGCCAGCAGCCGGACAGGAGGGGGTCAGCCCCAGCATTTT,CASSRTGGGQPQHF
TRBV5-5,.,.,TRBJ1-5,TGTGCCAGCAGCTTGGGCTGGGGAGGTGATCAGCCCCAGCATTTT,CASSLGWGGDQPQHF
TRBV5-1,.,.,TRBJ2-2,TGCGCCAGCAGCTTGGTGGCGGCGAACACCGGGGAGCTGTTTTTT,CASSLVAANTGELFF
TRBV6-5,.,.,TRBJ1-5,TGTGCCAGCAGCCCGAGAAATCCTAGCAATCAGCCCCAGCATTTT,CASSPRNPSNQPQHF
TRBV30,TRBD1,.,TRBJ2-3,TGTGCCGGCAGAACAGGGGGCATAGATACGCAGTATTTT,CAGRTGGIDTQYF
TRBV9,TRBD1,.,TRBJ2-5,TGTGCCAGCAGTGCGAGGGACAGGGACCAAGAGACCCAGTACTTC,CASSARDRDQETQYF
TRBV11-1,.,.,TRBJ2-5,TGTGCCAGCAGCTTAGATGTTTCGGGAGCAGGGACCCAGTACTTC,CASSLDVSGAGTQYF
TRBV7-9,.,.,TRBJ2-5,TGTGCCAGCAGCCCGGGGGAGACCCAGTACTTC,CASSPGETQYF
TRBV28,TRBD2,.,TRBJ2-3,TGTGCCAGCAGACCACGAAGCGGGAGGGATACGCAGTATTTT,CASRPRSGRDTQYF
TRBV6-5,TRBD1,.,TRBJ2-7,TGTGCCAGCAGTTACCGAACCACGACAGGGGACTACGAGCAGTACTTC,CASSYRTTTGDYEQYF
TRBV27,TRBD2,few,TRBJ2-7,TGTGCCAGCAGTTCGGGACTAGCGGGACCCCATGGGAGCGAGCAGTACTTC,CASSSGLAGPHGSEQYF
TRBV4-1,.,.,TRBJ2-7,TGCGCCAGCAGCCAAGTAGGTCGGAGGGAGTTTGAGCAGTACTTC,CASSQVGRREFEQYF
TRBV25-1,.,once,TRBJ2-7,TGTGCCAGCAGTGAACCAAGCGGTTCCTACGAGCAGTACTTC,CASSEPSGSYEQYF
TRBV2,TRBD2,.,TRBJ2-1,TGTGCCAGCAGTGAGTATATGGGACTAGCGACTTTCGATGAGCAGTTCTTC,CASSEYMGLATFDEQFF
TRBV9,TRBD2,.,TRBJ2-5,TGTGCCAGCAGCGGCCAAGCGGGAGGGAAAGAGACCCAGTACTTC,CASSGQAGGKETQYF
TRBV7-2,.,.,TRBJ1-2,TGTGCCAGCAGCTCGTTCCTTCGTACCTGGGGGGGGATAAACGATGGCTACACCTTC,CASSSFLRTWGGINDGYTF
TRBV6-5,TRBD2,.,TRBJ2-3,TGTGCCACATACTACAGGGGACTAGCGACAGATACGCAGTATTTT,CATYYRGLATDTQYF
TRBV30,.,.,TRBJ1-4,TGTGCCTGGACTTTAAATGATGAAAAACTGTTTTTT,CAWTLNDEKLFF
TRBV2,TRBD1,.,TRBJ1-1,TGTGCCAGCAGCCGGGACAGGGTTGGGTCTGAAGCTTTCTTT,CASSRDRVGSEAFF
TRBV2,TRBD1,.,TRBJ1-2,TGTGCCAGCAGTAGACAGGGTGTAAAGGGCTACACCTTC,CASSRQGVKGYTF
TRBV5-6,.,.,TRBJ2-7,TGTGCCAGCAGCTTGGGTCTTACGAGCTCCTACGAGCAGTACTTC,CASSLGLTSSYEQYF
TRBV28,.,.,TRBJ2-7,TGTGCCAGCAACCCCGGGATGGGGTGGCAGAACGAGCAGTACTTC,CASNPGMGWQNEQYF
TRBV6-5,TRBD2,.,TRBJ2-5,TGTGCCAGCACCAAGGGGACTAGCGGGGAGCAGACCCAGTACTTC,CASTKGTSGEQTQYF
TRBV27,.,.,TRBJ2-7,TGTGCCAGCACCAAAGGGGTCCCGCTAGGCGAGCAGTACTTC,CASTKGVPLGEQYF
TRBV6-6,TRBD1,.,TRBJ1-6,TGTGCCAGTAAACAGGGGGCTTCTGGATCACCCCTCCACTTT,CASKQGASGSPLHF